The 20 T cell receptor beta chains listed next were all sequenced from one sample in a study of T cells in Graves' hyperthyroidism and ophthalmopathy. TCR beta CDR3 region amplification was performed from RNA transcripts. HTBI primers were employed in a first-round RT-PCR of the TCR CDR3. Each CDR3 protein is one row after TCRdb ran MiXCR on the multiplex PCR reads. Of hundreds of thousands of distinct CDR3 sequences in the sample, over 15% were seen once. The material sequenced was blood. The receptors were gathered from a woman aged 18-30 years with Graves' hyperthyroidism.

This clonotype was recorded at least ten times. The chain carries TRBV11-3 and TRBJ2-3; 8 bases match TRBD1. V lost 4 bases to trimming and J lost 3 bases; unmatched junction nucleotides: 12. CDR1 is SGHNT and CDR2 is YENEEA in the germline V gene. CDR3 size: 17 residues. The CDR3 nucleotides read TGTGCCAGCAGCTCTCCCCCCGGGCAGGGGGCTACAGATACGCAGTATTTT. It specifies CASSSPPGQGATDTQYF.

This clonotype was detected ten times or more. The chain is built from TRBV27 and TRBJ2-1, with TRBD2 matching 8 bases. The CDR3 has 17 residues. Trimming took 0 bases from V and 9 from J; bases not matched to a gene: 13. Germline-derived CDR1 and CDR2 are MNHEY and SMNVEV (reference sequence). CDR3 region: CASSLSGGSGMFGEQFF. CDR3 DNA sequence: TGTGCCAGCAGTTTATCAGGTGGTAGCGGGATGTTTGGTGAGCAGTTCTTC.

The chain is built from TRBV7-2 and TRBJ1-2, with 9 bases fitting TRBD1. This CDR3 has 13 residues. CDR1 SGHTA and CDR2 FQGNSA come from the germline V gene. Trimming at V came to 7 bases and at J to 2 bases, leaving 2 bases not matched to a gene. The CDR3 DNA reads as TGTGCCAGCAACGACAGGGGGAACTATGGCTACACCTTC. Translated: CASNDRGNYGYTF.

This clonotype has a count of ten or more. The V and J genes are TRBV28 and TRBJ2-7, with TRBD2 matching 9 bases. With V trimmed by 3 bases and J by 4 bases, 7 bases remained unmatched. Germline V lookup: CDR1 MDHEN, CDR2 SYDVKM. CDR3 size: 15 residues. The CDR3 DNA reads TGTGCCAGCAGTTTTTCGCGGGAGGGCCGGTACGAGCAGTACTTC. Translating gives CASSFSREGRYEQYF.

The table lists this clonotype with many counts. The chain uses TRBV2 and TRBJ2-7; D remains unclear. Germline V CDR1 and CDR2: SNHLY, FYNNEI. The CDR3 loop spans 12 amino acids. The V end lost 2 bases, the J end lost 6 bases, and 8 bases lay between the germline ends. The CDR3, as DNA: TGTGCCAGCAGTGAAATCGACTCCGAGCAGTACTTC. It encodes CASSEIDSEQYF.

This clonotype was observed at least ten times. Here the CDR3 DNA reads TGCAGTGCTAGATCGGCAACTTTCATCATGAACACTGAAGCTTTCTTT. The encoded protein is CSARSATFIMNTEAFF. The chain uses TRBV20-1 and TRBJ1-1; no clear D gene. The CDR3 spans 16 residues. Germline V gene sequence: CDR1 DFQATT, CDR2 SNEGSKA (reference sequence). Deletions cut 2 bases from V and 0 bases from J, with 16 bases between.

The rearrangement links TRBV6-1 to TRBJ1-2; D is perhaps TRBD1 (6 bases). Trimming pared 3 bases from V and 3 bases from J, leaving 14 bases between. The CDR3 has 15 residues. In germline, CDR1 is MNHNS, CDR2 SASEGT. The CDR3 coding sequence is TGTGCCAGCAGTGATCAAACAGGGATTTACTATGGCTACACCTTC. Translation gives CASSDQTGIYYGYTF.

This clonotype was seen more than once but under ten times. The chain combines TRBV27 with TRBJ2-5; TRBD1 agrees at 9 bases. This CDR3 contains 15 residues. The trim removed 3 bases at V and 6 bases at J, leaving 8 bases unmatched. CDR1 is MNHEY and CDR2 is SMNVEV in the germline V gene (reference sequence). This CDR3 reads CASSFGGTGWQTQYF. In DNA, the CDR3 is TGTGCCAGCAGTTTCGGGGGGACAGGGTGGCAGACCCAGTACTTC.

The sample holds a few counts of this clonotype. CDR3 nucleotide sequence: TGTGCCAGCAGGCCGGGACTAGCGGGCCGGAATGAGCAGTTCTTC. Its protein is CASRPGLAGRNEQFF. The rearrangement joins TRBV6-1 to TRBJ2-1; 12 nucleotides align to TRBD2. The CDR3 runs 15 residues. Germline lookup yields CDR1 MNHNS and CDR2 SASEGT. Losses at the gene ends were 6 bases for V and 7 bases for J; bases not matched to a gene: 7.

This clonotype was found many times. V usage is TRBV28 and J usage is TRBJ2-7; D assignment may be TRBD1 or TRBD2 (6 bases each). Trimming removed 2 bases at V and 3 bases at J, with 14 bases between. Germline V CDR1 and CDR2: MDHEN, SYDVKM. The length of the CDR3 is 15 residues. The CDR3 region has the DNA TGTGCCAGCAGTTTAAACAGGGACTTCCTCTACGAGCAGTACTTC. This codes for CASSLNRDFLYEQYF. Full variable domain (missing parts from reference TRBV28 and TRBJ2-7): DVKVTQSSRYLVKRTGEKVFLECVQDMDHENMFWYRQDPGLGLRLIYFSYDVKMKEKGDIPEGYSVSREKKERFSLILESASTNQTSMYLCASSLNRDFLYEQYFGPGTRLTVT.

The sample holds a few counts of this clonotype. The V call is TRBV7-9, the J call TRBJ2-3; tentative D call: TRBD2 (6 bases). The CDR3 contains 15 residues. V was shortened by 6 bases and J by 0 bases, with 13 bases between the two germline ends. In germline, CDR1 is SEHNR, CDR2 FQNEAQ (reference sequence). This CDR3 is CASRYRELSTDTQYF. The CDR3 nucleotides read TGTGCCAGCAGGTATCGGGAGCTGAGCACAGATACGCAGTATTTT.

This clonotype has ten or more counts. The chain has TRBV11-2 and TRBJ1-5; 10 nucleotides line up with TRBD1. CDR3 size: 16 residues. The germline gives CDR1 SGHAT, CDR2 FQNNGV. The V gene end was trimmed by 5 bases and the J gene end by 2 bases; junction bases not matched to a gene: 6. Here the CDR3 reads CASSASTGGGNQPQHF. The DNA for the CDR3 is TGTGCCAGCAGCGCCTCGACAGGGGGCGGCAATCAGCCCCAGCATTTT.

This clonotype was found many times. The chain couples TRBV6-5 to TRBJ1-4; perhaps TRBD1 as D (6 bases). V was cut by 2 bases and J by 8 bases, with 12 bases left in between. The CDR3 totals 14 residues. Germline CDR1 reads MNHEY; CDR2 reads SVGAGI. CDR3 loop: CASSYMNRDEKLFF. DNA for the CDR3: TGTGCCAGCAGTTACATGAACAGGGACGAAAAACTGTTTTTT.

This clonotype occurred many times. This rearrangement joins TRBV12-3 or TRBV12-4 to TRBJ2-3; 13 positions match TRBD2. The trim removed 0 bases at V and 4 bases at J, leaving 13 bases unmatched. There are 20 residues in the CDR3. The CDR3 nucleotides are TGTGCCAGCAGTTTAGCGGCGTACGGTCTACTAGCGGGGGGGCCAGATACGCAGTATTTT. It codes for CASSLAAYGLLAGGPDTQYF.

This clonotype was observed at least ten times. This chain links TRBV7-2 with TRBJ1-1; maybe TRBD1 (5 bases). The CDR3 extends over 14 amino acids. Germline V CDR1 and CDR2: SGHTA, FQGNSA. Trimming removed 3 bases at V and 1 base at J, with 9 bases between. CDR3 region: CASSLGRGNTEAFF. CDR3 coding DNA: TGTGCCAGCAGCTTGGGGAGGGGGAACACTGAAGCTTTCTTT.

In its sample, this clonotype was seen a few times. Written as DNA, the CDR3 is TGTGCCAGCAGTTACTCGGACAGGGGGAGTAGCAATCAGCCCCAGCATTTT. Amino acids: CASSYSDRGSSNQPQHF. The chain is built from TRBV6-2 or TRBV6-3 and TRBJ1-5; TRBD1 matches 10 bases. V dropped 0 bases and J dropped 0; count of bases not matched to a gene: 2. Germline CDR1 and CDR2: MNHEY and SVGEGT. The CDR3 is made up of 17 amino acids.

Ten or more counts support this clonotype. V usage is TRBV24-1 and J usage is TRBJ2-1, with D perhaps TRBD1 or TRBD2 (5 bases each). Per germline, CDR1 KGHDR and CDR2 SFDVKD. The V end was cut by 4 bases, the J end by 0 bases, with 18 bases between. CDR3 size: 18 residues. As DNA, the CDR3 is TGTGCCACCAGTGAACAAGGCCCGTGGGGGAGCTCCTACAATGAGCAGTTCTTC. Translated, it gives CATSEQGPWGSSYNEQFF.

In this sample, this clonotype turned up many times. CDR3 bases: TGTGCCAGCAGCCCGGGGACAGGGCCCGAAGCTTTCTTT. Encoded protein: CASSPGTGPEAFF. V gene TRBV11-1 combines with J gene TRBJ1-1, with TRBD1 matching 9 bases. Trimming removed 5 bases from V and 8 bases from J; junction bases left unmatched: 6. The length of the CDR3 is 13 residues. The germline V gene encodes CDR1 SGHAT and CDR2 FQDESV (reference sequence).

This clonotype occurred a few times. The genes are TRBV20-1 and TRBJ2-1; 11 bases agree with TRBD2. Germline V gives CDR1 DFQATT, CDR2 SNEGSKA (reference sequence). The length of the CDR3 is 16 residues. Losses at the gene ends were 0 bases for V and 8 bases for J; bases not matched to a gene: 9. This CDR3 is CSARDMTSGTRDEQFF. The CDR3 DNA reads as TGCAGTGCTAGAGATATGACTAGCGGGACCAGGGATGAGCAGTTCTTC.

The chain employs TRBV29-1 and TRBJ2-5; D uncertain. This CDR3 has 14 residues. The germline V and J ends were trimmed by 8 bases and 1 base, with 17 bases remaining between them. Germline CDR1 reads SQVTM; CDR2 reads ANQGSEA. The CDR3 DNA reads TGCAGCTTCTCACGCGGCAGCTTCCAAGAGACCCAGTACTTC. It specifies CSFSRGSFQETQYF.